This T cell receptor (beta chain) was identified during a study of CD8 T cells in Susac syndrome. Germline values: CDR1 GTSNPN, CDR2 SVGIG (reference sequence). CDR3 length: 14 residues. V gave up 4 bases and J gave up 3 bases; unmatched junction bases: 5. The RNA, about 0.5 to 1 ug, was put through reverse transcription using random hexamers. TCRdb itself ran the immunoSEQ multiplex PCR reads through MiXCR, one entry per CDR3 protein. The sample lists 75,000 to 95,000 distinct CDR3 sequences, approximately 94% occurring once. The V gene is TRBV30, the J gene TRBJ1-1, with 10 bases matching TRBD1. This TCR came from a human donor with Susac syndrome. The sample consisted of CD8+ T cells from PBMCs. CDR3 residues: CAWTVDRGDTEAFF. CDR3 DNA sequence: TGTGCCTGGACAGTGGACAGGGGGGACACTGAAGCTTTCTTT.